A selection of T cell receptor beta chains follows, all from one sample in a study of T cells and Merkel cell carcinoma outcomes. Produced via immunoSEQ multiplex PCR; TCRdb's table is partial and in-frame only. The sample lists 15,000 to 25,000 clones, around 79% seen once, with roughly 3.3% in the top ten. Source material: tumor tissue from Merkel cell carcinoma. All receptors come from a human donor with Merkel cell carcinoma. Each CDR3 is given with its conserved first and last residue. The D gene is left open where the match is weak. A row's size may be missing; if present it is once, few, many or a size class.

>TRBV5-5|TRBJ2-5|TRBD1|NA
TGTGCCAGCAGCTCTTTTCAAGTAAGGGGGCGTTGGCAAGAGACCCAGTACTTC
CASSSFQVRGRWQETQYF
>TRBV27|TRBJ2-1|NA|once
TGTGCCAGCAGTTACCTCACGGGCACCACCTACAATGAGCAGTTCTTC
CASSYLTGTTYNEQFF
>TRBV30|TRBJ2-5|NA|NA
TGTGCCTGGAGTGTACAGCAGACCCAGTACTTC
CAWSVQQTQYF
>TRBV6-5|TRBJ1-2|TRBD1|once
TGTGCCAGCAGATCCGGGACAGGGGGCGCGGATGGCTACACCTTC
CASRSGTGGADGYTF
>TRBV11-3|TRBJ2-2|NA|NA
TGTGCCAGCAGCTTAGATAGGCTGCGGGCGGGCCTTGGCACCGGGGAGCTGTTTTTT
CASSLDRLRAGLGTGELFF
>TRBV11-2|TRBJ1-1|NA|few
TGTGCCAGCAGCTTAGGAGCCACTGAAGCTTTCTTT
CASSLGATEAFF
>TRBV25-1|TRBJ2-3|NA|NA
TGTGCCAGCAGTGAAGAGGGGGCAGATACGCAGTATTTT
CASSEEGADTQYF
>TRBV2|TRBJ2-5|NA|NA
TGTGCCAGCAGTGAAGGATTAAGGGGCGTGGAGACCCAGTACTTC
CASSEGLRGVETQYF
>TRBV11-2|TRBJ1-2|NA|NA
TGTGCCAGCACCCCGTCCCGGGGGTCCTATGGCTACACCTTC
CASTPSRGSYGYTF
>TRBV29-1|TRBJ1-5|TRBD1|few
TGCAGCGTTGAAGATCAGGCAGGGGGACAGCCCCAGCATTTT
CSVEDQAGGQPQHF
>TRBV25-1|TRBJ2-2|NA|NA
TGTGCCAGCAGTGTTCGCCACACCGGGGAGCTGTTTTTT
CASSVRHTGELFF
>TRBV28|TRBJ2-1|NA|NA
TGTGCCAGCACCCAGCTGGGACGGTGGGAGCAGTTCTTC
CASTQLGRWEQFF
>TRBV7-3|TRBJ2-1|TRBD2|few
TGTGCCAGCAGCGCGACCGGGACTAGTGGATTCCATGAGCAGTTCTTC
CASSATGTSGFHEQFF
>TRBV7-3|TRBJ2-1|TRBD2|NA
TGTGCCAGCAACTTAGGAAGTCGACTAGCGGACCCACCTTACAATGAGCAGTTCTTC
CASNLGSRLADPPYNEQFF
>TRBV19|TRBJ2-2|NA|NA
TGTGCCAGTACTAATCCGAACACCGGGGAGCTGTTTTTT
CASTNPNTGELFF
>TRBV5-8|TRBJ1-2|TRBD1|NA
TGTGCCAGCAGCTTGGCCAGGGGGCGGCTGCTCTATGGCTACACCTTC
CASSLARGRLLYGYTF
>TRBV9|TRBJ2-1|NA|NA
TGTGCCAGCAGCGTCCAGTCGGCAGGGTTACGCAATGAGCAGTTCTTC
CASSVQSAGLRNEQFF
>TRBV6-1|TRBJ1-5|TRBD1|NA
TGTGCCAGCAGATGGACAGGAATCAATCAGCCCCAGCATTTT
CASRWTGINQPQHF
>TRBV9|TRBJ1-4|TRBD1|NA
TGTGCCAGCAGCGAGGGGGCCTCTAATGAAAAACTGTTTTTT
CASSEGASNEKLFF
>TRBV19|TRBJ1-4|TRBD1|NA
TGTGCCAGTAGGGACAGGGGCCGGGGTGAAAAACTGTTTTTT
CASRDRGRGEKLFF
>TRBV5-4|TRBJ2-5|TRBD2|NA
TGTGCCAGCAGCCTCAAGACAGCGGGGGGAGCGGTGACCCAGTACTTC
CASSLKTAGGAVTQYF
>TRBV7-7|TRBJ2-3|NA|few
TGTGCTAGCAGCCAGTCGCCGTCAAACACAGATACGCAGTATTTT
CASSQSPSNTDTQYF
>TRBV6-6|TRBJ1-1|TRBD1|NA
TGTGCCAGCAGCAACAAAGGTCAGGGGGAAGGGGCTTTCTTT
CASSNKGQGEGAFF
>TRBV6-1|TRBJ1-5|TRBD1|NA
TGTGCCAGCAGTGAACTCAGGTCAGGGGGCTGGTACGGCAATCAGCCCCAGCATTTT
CASSELRSGGWYGNQPQHF
>TRBV5-1|TRBJ2-1|NA|NA
TGCGCCAGCAGCCGCCGACTTCGCCCCGGCAATGAGCAGTTCTTC
CASSRRLRPGNEQFF
>TRBV5-5|TRBJ2-7|NA|NA
TGTGCCAGCTGGAATCCGGGGACCTACGAGCAGTACTTC
CASWNPGTYEQYF
>TRBV5-1|TRBJ1-2|NA|NA
TGCGCCAGCAGTTCCGGGACACCCAATGGCTACACCTTC
CASSSGTPNGYTF
>TRBV11-2|TRBJ2-3|TRBD2|NA
TGTGCCAGCAGCTTCTCTAGCGGAGCCACAGATACGCAGTATTTT
CASSFSSGATDTQYF
>TRBV29-1|TRBJ2-7|NA|NA
TGCAGCGCCGAGACCGACAGAGTTGGCGAGCAGTACTTC
CSAETDRVGEQYF
>TRBV9|TRBJ2-3|NA|NA
TGTGCCAGCAGCCCCAGCCCGTGGAGGCACGCAGATACGCAGTATTTT
CASSPSPWRHADTQYF
>TRBV4-2|TRBJ1-2|NA|few
TGTGCCAGCAGCCAAGATCGGGCAACCGGCTACACCTTC
CASSQDRATGYTF
>TRBV5-1|TRBJ2-5|NA|NA
TGCGCCAGCAGCTCTGGACATCCCTGGGTCAAGACCCAGTACTTC
CASSSGHPWVKTQYF
>TRBV7-9|TRBJ1-6|TRBD1|NA
TGTGCCAGCAGCTTAAGCAGGGGGATAAATAATTCACCCCTCCACTTT
CASSLSRGINNSPLHF
>TRBV6-5|TRBJ1-1|TRBD1|NA
TGTGCCAGCCTACAGGGGCCAATGAACACTGAAGCTTTCTTT
CASLQGPMNTEAFF
>TRBV19|TRBJ1-1|NA|NA
TGTGCCAGTTGCTCCCTTGTTTGGACTGAAGCTTTCTTT
CASCSLVWTEAFF
>TRBV11-1|TRBJ1-2|NA|NA
TGTGCCAGCAGCTTAGGGAGAGGGGCGCCTGGCTACACCTTC
CASSLGRGAPGYTF
>TRBV11-2|TRBJ2-3|NA|NA
TGTGCCAGCAGCCTCCCCGTGGTCTGGACAGACGATGCAGATACGCAGTATTTT
CASSLPVVWTDDADTQYF
>TRBV5-6|TRBJ1-1|NA|NA
TGTGCCAGCAGCGGCTTGGGGCCTGGAGCTTTCTTT
CASSGLGPGAFF
>TRBV5-1|TRBJ1-2|NA|NA
TGCGCCAGCAGCTTGGAATCAGGGATTCGGGTCTCTGGCTACACCTTC
CASSLESGIRVSGYTF
>TRBV5-1|TRBJ1-6|TRBD1|NA
TGCGCCAGCAGCTCCGGGACAGGGGTGAGATGGTATAATTCACCCCTCCACTTT
CASSSGTGVRWYNSPLHF
>TRBV4-1|TRBJ1-1|NA|NA
TGCGCCAGCAGCCATCCTGCCATGAACACTGAAGCTTTCTTT
CASSHPAMNTEAFF
>TRBV11-2|TRBJ2-5|NA|NA
TGTGCCAGCAGCTTTTCAGGAGAAGAGACCCAGTACTTC
CASSFSGEETQYF
>TRBV4-1|TRBJ2-1|TRBD2|once
TGCGCCAGCAGCCAGGAGCGGGAGGCCTACAATGAGCAGTTCTTC
CASSQEREAYNEQFF
>TRBV18|TRBJ2-3|NA|medium-sized
TGTGCCAGCTCAGCGGTAGGTGGCTCAGGGCCCGTCACAGATACGCAGTATTTT
CASSAVGGSGPVTDTQYF
>TRBV28|TRBJ1-1|NA|NA
TGTGCCAGCAGTTACCGGGGCAGGGACACTGAAGCTTTCTTT
CASSYRGRDTEAFF
>TRBV29-1|TRBJ1-4|NA|NA
TGCAGCGCTACCCTGGAGGAAAAACTGTTTTTT
CSATLEEKLFF
>TRBV5-5|TRBJ2-6|NA|NA
TGTGCCAGCAGCTTCCCGCTAGTAGCTGTACCTGGGGCCAACGTCCTGACTTTC
CASSFPLVAVPGANVLTF